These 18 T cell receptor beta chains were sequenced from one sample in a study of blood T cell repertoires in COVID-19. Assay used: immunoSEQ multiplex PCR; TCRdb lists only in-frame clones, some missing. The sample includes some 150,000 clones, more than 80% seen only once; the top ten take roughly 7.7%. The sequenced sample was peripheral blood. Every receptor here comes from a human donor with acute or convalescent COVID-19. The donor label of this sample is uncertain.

The DNA of the CDR3 is TGTGCCAGCAGACTTAGAATACAGGATCCCTATGGCTACACCTTC. It encodes CASRLRIQDPYGYTF. V is TRBV6-5 and J is TRBJ1-2; maybe TRBD1 (5 bases). Germline V gene lookup returns CDR1 MNHEY and CDR2 SVGAGI. V lost 6 bases to trimming and J lost 4 bases, with 18 bases between them. The CDR3 totals 15 residues.

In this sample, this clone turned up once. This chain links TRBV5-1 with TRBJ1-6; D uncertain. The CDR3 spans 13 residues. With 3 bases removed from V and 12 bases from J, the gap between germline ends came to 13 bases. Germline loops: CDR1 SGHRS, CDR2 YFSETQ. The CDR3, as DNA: TGCGCCAGCAGCTCGGAGGGCACTCGACCCCTCCACTTT. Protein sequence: CASSSEGTRPLHF.

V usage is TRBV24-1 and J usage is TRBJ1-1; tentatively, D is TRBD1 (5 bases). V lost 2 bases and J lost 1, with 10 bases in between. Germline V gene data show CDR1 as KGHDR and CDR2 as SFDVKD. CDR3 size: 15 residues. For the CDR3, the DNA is TGTGCCACCAGTGATTCGGGACTTCAGAACACTGAAGCTTTCTTT. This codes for CATSDSGLQNTEAFF.

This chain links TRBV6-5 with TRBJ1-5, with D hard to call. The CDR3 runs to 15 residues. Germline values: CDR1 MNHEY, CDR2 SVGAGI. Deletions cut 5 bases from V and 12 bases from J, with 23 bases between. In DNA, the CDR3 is TGTGCCAGCAGTCCCAGTCCCTTACCCACAGTTCTCCAGCATTTT. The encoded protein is CASSPSPLPTVLQHF.

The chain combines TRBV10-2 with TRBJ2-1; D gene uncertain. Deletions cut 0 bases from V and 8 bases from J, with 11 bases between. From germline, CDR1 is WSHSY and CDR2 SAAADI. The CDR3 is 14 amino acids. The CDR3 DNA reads TGCGCCAGCAGTGAGTCGTTTAGGAGCGATGAGCAGTTCTTC. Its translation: CASSESFRSDEQFF.

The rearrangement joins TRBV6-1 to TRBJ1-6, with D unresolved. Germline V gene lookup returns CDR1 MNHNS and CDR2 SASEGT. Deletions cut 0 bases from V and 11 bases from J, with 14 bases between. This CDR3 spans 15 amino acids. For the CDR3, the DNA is TGTGCCAGCAGTGAAGCGTTCGGGTCGGGGACACCCCTCCACTTT. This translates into CASSEAFGSGTPLHF.

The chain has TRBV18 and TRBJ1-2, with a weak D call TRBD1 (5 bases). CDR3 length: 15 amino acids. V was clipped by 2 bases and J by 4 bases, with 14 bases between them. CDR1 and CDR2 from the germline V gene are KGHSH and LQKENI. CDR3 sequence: CASSPGQGFRYGYTF. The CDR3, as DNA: TGTGCCAGCTCACCAGGGCAGGGCTTTCGCTATGGCTACACCTTC.

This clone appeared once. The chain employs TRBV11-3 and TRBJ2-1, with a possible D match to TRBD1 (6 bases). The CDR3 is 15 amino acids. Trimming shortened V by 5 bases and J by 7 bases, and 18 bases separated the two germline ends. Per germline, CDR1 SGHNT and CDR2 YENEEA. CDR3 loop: CASSQGNSLGNEQFF. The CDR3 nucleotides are TGTGCCAGCAGCCAGGGGAATAGCTTGGGGAATGAGCAGTTCTTC.

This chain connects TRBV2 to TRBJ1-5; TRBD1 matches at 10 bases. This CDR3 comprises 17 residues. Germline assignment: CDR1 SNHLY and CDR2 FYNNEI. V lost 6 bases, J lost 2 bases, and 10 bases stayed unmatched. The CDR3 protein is CASRPGQGNGGNQPQHF. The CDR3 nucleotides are TGTGCCAGCAGGCCGGGACAGGGGAATGGAGGCAATCAGCCCCAGCATTTT.

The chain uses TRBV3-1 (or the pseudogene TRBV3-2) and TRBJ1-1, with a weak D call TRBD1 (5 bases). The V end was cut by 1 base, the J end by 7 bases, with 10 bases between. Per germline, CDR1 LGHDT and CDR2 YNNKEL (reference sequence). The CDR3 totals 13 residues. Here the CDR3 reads CASSQVLDSEAFF. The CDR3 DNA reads TGTGCCAGCAGCCAAGTGTTAGACAGTGAAGCTTTCTTT.

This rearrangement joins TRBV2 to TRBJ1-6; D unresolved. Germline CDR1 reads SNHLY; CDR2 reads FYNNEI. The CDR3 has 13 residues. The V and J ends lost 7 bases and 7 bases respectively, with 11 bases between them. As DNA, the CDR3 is TGTGCCAGCAAGGAGAGGGCGAATTCACCCCTCCACTTT. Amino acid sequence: CASKERANSPLHF.

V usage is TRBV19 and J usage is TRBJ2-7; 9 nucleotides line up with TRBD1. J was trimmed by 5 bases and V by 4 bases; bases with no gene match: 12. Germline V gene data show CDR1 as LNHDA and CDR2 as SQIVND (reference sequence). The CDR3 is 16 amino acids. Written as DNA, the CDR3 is TGTGCCAGTAGTAGAATGACCGGGACAGGGACCCACGAGCAGTACTTC. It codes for CASSRMTGTGTHEQYF.

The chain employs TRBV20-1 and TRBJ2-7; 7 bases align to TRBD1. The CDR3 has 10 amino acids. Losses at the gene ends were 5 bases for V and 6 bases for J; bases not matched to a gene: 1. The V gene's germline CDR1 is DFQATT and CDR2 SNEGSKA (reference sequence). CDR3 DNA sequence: TGCAGTGCTTCAGGGGGCGAGCAGTACTTC. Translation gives CSASGGEQYF.

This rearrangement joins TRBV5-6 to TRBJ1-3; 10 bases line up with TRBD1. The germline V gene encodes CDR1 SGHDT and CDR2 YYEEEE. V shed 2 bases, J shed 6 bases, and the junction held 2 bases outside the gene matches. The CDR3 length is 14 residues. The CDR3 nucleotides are TGTGCCAGCAGCTTCGGGACAGGGGCAAACACCATATATTTT. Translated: CASSFGTGANTIYF.

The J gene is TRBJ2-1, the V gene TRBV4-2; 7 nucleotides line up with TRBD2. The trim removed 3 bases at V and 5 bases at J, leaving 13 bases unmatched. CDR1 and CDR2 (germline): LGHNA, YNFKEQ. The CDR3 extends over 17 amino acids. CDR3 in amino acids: CASSQSWGAGTNNEQFF. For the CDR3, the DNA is TGTGCCAGCAGCCAGTCATGGGGAGCGGGGACGAACAATGAGCAGTTCTTC.

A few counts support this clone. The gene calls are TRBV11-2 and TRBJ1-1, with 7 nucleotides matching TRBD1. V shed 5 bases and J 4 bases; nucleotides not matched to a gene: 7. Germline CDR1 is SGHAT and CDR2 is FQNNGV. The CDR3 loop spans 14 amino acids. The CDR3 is CASSRGQGGTEAFF. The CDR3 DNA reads TGTGCCAGCAGCCGAGGTCAGGGGGGCACTGAAGCTTTCTTT. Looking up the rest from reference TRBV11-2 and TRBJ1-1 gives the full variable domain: EAGVAQSPRYKIIEKRQSVAFWCNPISGHATLYWYQQILGQGPKLLIQFQNNGVVDDSQLPKDRFSAERLKGVDSTLKIQPAKLEDSAVYLCASSRGQGGTEAFFGQGTRLTVV.

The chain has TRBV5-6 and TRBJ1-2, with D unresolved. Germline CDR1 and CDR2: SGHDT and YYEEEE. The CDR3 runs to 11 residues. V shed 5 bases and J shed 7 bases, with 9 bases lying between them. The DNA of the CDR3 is TGTGCCAGCAGGAACGGAGGTGGCTACACCTTC. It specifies CASRNGGGYTF.

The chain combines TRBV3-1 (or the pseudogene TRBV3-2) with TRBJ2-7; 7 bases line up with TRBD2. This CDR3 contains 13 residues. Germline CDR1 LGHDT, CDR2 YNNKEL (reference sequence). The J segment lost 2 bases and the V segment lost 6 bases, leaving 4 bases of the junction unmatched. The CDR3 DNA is TGTGCCAGCAGGGCCGGGGGGACCTACGAGCAGTACTTC. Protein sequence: CASRAGGTYEQYF.